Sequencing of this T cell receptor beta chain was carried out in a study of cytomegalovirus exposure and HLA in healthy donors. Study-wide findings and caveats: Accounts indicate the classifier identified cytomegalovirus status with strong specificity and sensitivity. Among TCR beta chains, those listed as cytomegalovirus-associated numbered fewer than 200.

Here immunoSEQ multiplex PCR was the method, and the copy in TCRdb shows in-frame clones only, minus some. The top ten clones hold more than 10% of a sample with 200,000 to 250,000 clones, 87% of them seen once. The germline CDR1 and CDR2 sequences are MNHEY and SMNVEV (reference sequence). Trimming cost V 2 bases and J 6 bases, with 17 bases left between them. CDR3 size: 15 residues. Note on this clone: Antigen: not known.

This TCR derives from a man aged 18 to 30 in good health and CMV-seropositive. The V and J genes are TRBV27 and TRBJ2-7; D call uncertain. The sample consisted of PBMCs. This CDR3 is CASSLQVAPPREQYF. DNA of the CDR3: TGTGCCAGCAGTTTACAGGTTGCACCCCCGCGCGAGCAGTACTTC.